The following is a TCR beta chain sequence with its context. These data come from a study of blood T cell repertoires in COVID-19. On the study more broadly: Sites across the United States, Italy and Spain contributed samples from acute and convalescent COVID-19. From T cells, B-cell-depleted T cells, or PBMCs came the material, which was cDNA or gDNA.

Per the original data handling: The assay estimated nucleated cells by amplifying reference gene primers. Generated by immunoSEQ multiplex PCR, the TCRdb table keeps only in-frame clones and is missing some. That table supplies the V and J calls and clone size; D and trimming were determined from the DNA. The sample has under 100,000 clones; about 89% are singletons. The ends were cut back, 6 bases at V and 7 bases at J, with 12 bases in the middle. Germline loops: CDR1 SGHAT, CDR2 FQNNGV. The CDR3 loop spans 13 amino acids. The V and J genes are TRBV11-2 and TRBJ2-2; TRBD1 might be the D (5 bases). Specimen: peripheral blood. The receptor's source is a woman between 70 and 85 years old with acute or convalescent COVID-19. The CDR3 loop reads CASSYQGYGELFF. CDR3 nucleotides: TGTGCCAGCAGTTACCAGGGTTACGGGGAGCTGTTTTTT.